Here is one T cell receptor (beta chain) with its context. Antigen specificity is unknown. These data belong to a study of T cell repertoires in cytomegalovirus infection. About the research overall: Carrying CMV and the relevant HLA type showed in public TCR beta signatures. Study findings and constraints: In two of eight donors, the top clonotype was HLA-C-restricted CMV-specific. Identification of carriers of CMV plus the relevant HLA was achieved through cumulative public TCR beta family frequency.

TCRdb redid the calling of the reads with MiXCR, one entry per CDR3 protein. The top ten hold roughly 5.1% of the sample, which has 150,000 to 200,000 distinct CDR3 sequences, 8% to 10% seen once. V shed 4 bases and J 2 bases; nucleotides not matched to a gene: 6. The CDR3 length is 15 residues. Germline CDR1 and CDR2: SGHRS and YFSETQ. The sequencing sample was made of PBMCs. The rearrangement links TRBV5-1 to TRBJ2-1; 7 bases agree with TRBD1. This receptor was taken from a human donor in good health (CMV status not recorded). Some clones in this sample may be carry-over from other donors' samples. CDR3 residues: CASSVTGTAYNEQFF. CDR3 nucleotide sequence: TGCGCCAGCAGCGTAACCGGGACAGCCTACAATGAGCAGTTCTTC.